This T cell receptor (beta chain) was retrieved from a study of OX40 agonist ivuxolimab in advanced cancers. For the wider study: The costimulatory receptor OX40 (CD134) was targeted by ivuxolimab, a fully human IgG2 agonistic monoclonal antibody. Prior anti-PD-1, anti-PD-L1 or anti-CTLA-4 therapy was permitted, and 30% to 50% of dose-escalation patients had received checkpoint inhibitors. Among the 52 dose-escalation patients, around 20 had hepatocellular carcinoma, 15 melanoma, 9 renal cell carcinoma and 9 head and neck cancer. Partial responses occurred in three dose-escalation patients, of whom one had hepatocellular carcinoma and two had cutaneous melanoma. Intravenous ivuxolimab was administered to patients every 2 weeks at six dose levels: 0.01, 0.1, 0.3, 1.5, 3 and 10 mg/kg. The purpose of peripheral TCRbeta sequencing was to test whether ivuxolimab changed TCR sequence diversity and led to clonal T-cell expansion. The paper describes the monotherapy dose-escalation part (N = 52 patients) of the phase I trial of ivuxolimab. In the dose-escalation cohort, around four fifths of patients were male, and the mean age was around 65 years with a range of about 20 to 90. Points the paper makes about the study in general: In partial responders in the 0.1-3.0 mg/kg groups, normalized peripheral clonal expansion was found to be among the lowest, especially among CD8+ T cells. Which antigens the clonally expanded peripheral T cells were specific for was not determined. At doses of 0.1 to 3.0 mg/kg, clonal expansion of both CD4+ and CD8+ T cells in blood was seen between baseline and week 6. After ivuxolimab, expanded clones were on average more numerous among CD8+ T cells than among CD4+ T cells. Low levels of normalized T-cell clonal expansion were also seen in some nonresponding patients.

Patients with a history of autoimmune disease or receiving systemic immunosuppression were excluded from the trial. In every dose cohort, peripheral blood was drawn for TCR sequencing at baseline, cycle 4 day 1, and cycle 7 day 1. The samples were drawn from a first-in-human, open-label, multicenter phase I dose-escalation trial of ivuxolimab. Adults with locally advanced or metastatic head and neck squamous cell, hepatocellular, melanoma or renal cell carcinoma were enrolled in the trial. CD4+ and CD8+ T cells were sorted separately from peripheral blood before TCR sequencing. Genomic DNA was extracted from sorted cells for sequencing of the TCRbeta CDR3 region. The immunoSEQ Assay was used for sequencing of TCRbeta CDR3 regions. Imported from immuneACCESS, the table was reduced by TCRdb to in-frame sequences with V and J called. These copies leave out some clones; in studies compared against another copy, an unresolved V gene accounts for under half, and the cause of the remainder is not known. Here the sample has some 74,000 clones; roughly four fifths occur a single time. About 5% of the sample comes from the top ten.

This clone was picked up one time. Its antigen remains undetermined. The record has no base qualities; no much larger clone is one base away. The CDR3 holds 15 amino acids from the cysteine to the phenylalanine. The CDR3 DNA has 45 bases and is translated from base 1. At the junction V is shortened by 4 bases and J by 5 bases; bases outside the gene matches: 3. The germline V gene (reference sequence) specifies SGHNT as CDR1 and YYREEE as CDR2. The chain is encoded by TRBV5-4 joined to TRBJ2-5; TRBD2 fits 15 bases in the junction. Material: CD4+ or CD8+ T cells sorted from blood, obtained in a trial of the OX40 agonist ivuxolimab. This TCR derives from an adult with an advanced solid tumor such as melanoma, head and neck, liver or kidney cancer. CDR3 reads: CASSRGTSGRETQYF. The DNA reads TGTGCCAGCAGCCGAGGGACTAGCGGGAGGGAGACCCAGTACTTC.